This TCR beta chain originates from a study of T cell repertoires in ileal Crohn's disease. Background on the study: From the resection specimen's proximal margin, biopsies were taken as MI. Study outcomes and limitations: Every patient over 26.8% clonality showed endoscopic recurrence. High-frequency clones were more common in sorted CD8 than CD4 cells.

Noted time point: proximal margin of the surgical specimen (macroscopically non-inflamed). Patients were adults with ileal or ileocolonic Crohn's disease needing resection. A single count supports this clone. The target antigen is unknown. V gave up 3 bases and J gave up 9 bases, with 9 bases separating them. In germline, CDR1 is LNHNV, CDR2 YYDKDF (reference sequence). The CDR3 is 13 amino acids. Here immunoSEQ multiplex PCR was the method, and the copy in TCRdb shows in-frame clones only, minus some. The table has roughly 7,000 clones, roughly 78% seen once. Sequences were obtained from ileal tissue. The gene calls are TRBV15 and TRBJ1-6; D is ambiguous. The sequence was obtained from an adult with Crohn's disease. CDR3 nucleotides: TGTGCCACCAGCAGCGGCGACGGTTCACCCCTCCACTTT. It specifies CATSSGDGSPLHF.